This T cell receptor (beta chain) stems from a study of coeliac disease. This CDR3 spans 13 amino acids. Germline V lookup: CDR1 SGHRS, CDR2 YFSETQ. The junction had 4 bases not matched to a gene; V was cut back by 4 bases and J by 5 bases. Some clones are missing from TCRdb's copy, which holds only in-frame ones; the method was immunoSEQ multiplex PCR. The sample includes 5,700 or so clones, 50% to 70% seen only once; the top ten take 6.5%. Source material: intraepithelial lymphocytes from the gut. This chain connects TRBV5-1 to TRBJ2-5, with 8 bases lining up with TRBD1. The sequence derives from a woman aged 25-40 years with active celiac disease. The CDR3 DNA sequence: TGCGCCAGCAGCAACTACAGGGGGGAGACCCAGTACTTC. Translation: CASSNYRGETQYF.